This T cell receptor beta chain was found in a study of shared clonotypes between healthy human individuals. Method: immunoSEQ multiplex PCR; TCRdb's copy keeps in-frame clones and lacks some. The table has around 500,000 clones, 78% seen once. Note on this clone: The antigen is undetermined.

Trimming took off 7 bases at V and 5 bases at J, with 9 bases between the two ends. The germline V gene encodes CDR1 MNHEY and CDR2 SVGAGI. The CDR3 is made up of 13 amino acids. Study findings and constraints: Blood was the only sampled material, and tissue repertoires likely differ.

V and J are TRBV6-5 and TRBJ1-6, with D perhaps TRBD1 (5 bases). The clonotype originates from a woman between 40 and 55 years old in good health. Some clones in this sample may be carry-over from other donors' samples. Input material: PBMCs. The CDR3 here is CASTRQHNSPLHF. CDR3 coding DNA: TGTGCCAGCACCAGACAGCATAATTCACCCCTCCACTTT.